This T cell receptor beta chain was sequenced in a study of response to subunit inactivated influenza vaccine. Study results and limitations: With each seasonal influenza vaccination, the authors suggested, few new T cells are recruited.

Comments on this clonotype: Its antigen is not known.

This CDR3 is built from 17 residues. Losses at the gene ends were 4 bases for V and 6 bases for J; bases not matched to a gene: 12. In germline, CDR1 is LGHNA, CDR2 YSLEER. TCRdb recomputed calls from the RT-PCR reads with MiXCR, one row per CDR3 protein. The sample consists of approximately 500,000 distinct CDR3 sequences, about an eighth of them appearing once. The TCR was taken from a man in his fifties or sixties who received an inactivated influenza vaccine. The specimen was PBMCs from blood, collected 40 to 50 days after vaccination. The chain recombines TRBV4-3 with TRBJ2-2; 9 bases are a match to TRBD1. The CDR3 bases are TGCGCCAGCAGCCTATTCACAGGGGGCGCTGGGTCCGGGGAGCTGTTTTTT. Translation gives CASSLFTGGAGSGELFF.